This T cell receptor (beta chain) was identified in a study of T cell responses to AZD1222 COVID-19 vaccine. Study-wide findings and caveats: There were repertoire samples only from the period after the peak T cell response. Compared with day 0, the breadth and depth of the Spike-specific TCR repertoire rose significantly after two doses of AZD1222.

About this clone itself: The target antigen is unknown.

V was pared by 5 bases and J by 2 bases, with 18 bases between. This CDR3 is 16 amino acids long. CDR1 and CDR2 from the germline V gene are SGHVS and FNYEAQ. Method: immunoSEQ multiplex PCR; TCRdb's copy keeps in-frame clones and lacks some. Of more than 100,000 clones in the sample, roughly 85% are singletons; the top ten hold 6.5% to 8.5%. J is TRBJ1-2 and V is TRBV7-6; a possible D gene is TRBD1 (6 bases). This TCR derives from an adult who received the MenACWY meningococcal vaccine as a control. Sequenced here: peripheral blood, sampled 28 days after the second dose of the MenACWY control vaccine. Here the CDR3 reads CASSPGRGSDNYGYTF. The CDR3 DNA reads as TGTGCCAGCAGCCCCGGGAGGGGGTCAGACAACTATGGCTACACCTTC.